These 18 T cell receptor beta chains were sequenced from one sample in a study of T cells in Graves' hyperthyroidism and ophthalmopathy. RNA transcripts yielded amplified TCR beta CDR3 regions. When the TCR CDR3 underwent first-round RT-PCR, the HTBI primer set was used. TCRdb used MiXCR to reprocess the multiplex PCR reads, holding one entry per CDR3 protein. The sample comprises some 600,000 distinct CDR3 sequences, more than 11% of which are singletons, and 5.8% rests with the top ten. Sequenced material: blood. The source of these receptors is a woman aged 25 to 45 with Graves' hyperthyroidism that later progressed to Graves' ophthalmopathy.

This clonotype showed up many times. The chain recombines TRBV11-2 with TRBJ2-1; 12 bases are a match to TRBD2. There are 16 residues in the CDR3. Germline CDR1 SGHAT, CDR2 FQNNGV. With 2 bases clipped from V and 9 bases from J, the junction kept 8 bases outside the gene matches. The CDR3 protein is CASSLLAGGLLGEQFF. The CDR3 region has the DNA TGTGCCAGCAGCTTACTAGCGGGAGGGCTTCTAGGTGAGCAGTTCTTC.

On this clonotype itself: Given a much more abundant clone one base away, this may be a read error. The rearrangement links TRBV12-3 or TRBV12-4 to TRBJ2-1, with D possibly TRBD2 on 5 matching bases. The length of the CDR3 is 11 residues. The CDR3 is CASSPDYERFF. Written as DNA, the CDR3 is TGTGCCAGCAGCCCCGACTATGAGCGGTTCTTC.

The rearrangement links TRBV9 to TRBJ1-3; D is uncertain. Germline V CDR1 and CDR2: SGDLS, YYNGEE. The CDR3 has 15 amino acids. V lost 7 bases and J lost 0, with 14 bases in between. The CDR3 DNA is TGTGCCAGCTCTGAACAGTCGTTCTCTGGAAACACCATATATTTT. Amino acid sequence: CASSEQSFSGNTIYF.

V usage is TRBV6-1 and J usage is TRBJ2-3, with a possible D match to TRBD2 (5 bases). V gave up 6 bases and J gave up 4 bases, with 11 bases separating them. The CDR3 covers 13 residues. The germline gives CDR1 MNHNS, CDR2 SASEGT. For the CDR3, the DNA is TGTGCCAGCAGCCGGGATTGGCCAGATACGCAGTATTTT. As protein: CASSRDWPDTQYF.

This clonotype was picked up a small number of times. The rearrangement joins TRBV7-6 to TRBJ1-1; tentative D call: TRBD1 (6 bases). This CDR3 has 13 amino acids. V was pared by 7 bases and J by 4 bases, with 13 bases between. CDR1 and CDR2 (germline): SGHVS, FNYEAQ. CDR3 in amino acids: CASTKGGGTEAFF. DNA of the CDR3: TGTGCCAGCACCAAGGGAGGGGGCACTGAAGCTTTCTTT.

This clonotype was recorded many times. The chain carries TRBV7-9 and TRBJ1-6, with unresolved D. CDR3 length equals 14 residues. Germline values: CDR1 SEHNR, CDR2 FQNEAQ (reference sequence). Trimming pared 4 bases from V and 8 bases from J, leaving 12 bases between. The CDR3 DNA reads TGTGCCAGCAGCTCGCCAACGGAGTATTCACCCCTCCACTTT. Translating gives CASSSPTEYSPLHF.

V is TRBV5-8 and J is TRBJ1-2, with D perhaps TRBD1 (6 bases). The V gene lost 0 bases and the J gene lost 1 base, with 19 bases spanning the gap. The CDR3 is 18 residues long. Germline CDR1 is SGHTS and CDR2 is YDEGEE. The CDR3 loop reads CASSLGVTGQLINYGYTF. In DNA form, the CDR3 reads TGTGCCAGCAGCTTGGGGGTCACAGGGCAGCTTATTAACTATGGCTACACCTTC.

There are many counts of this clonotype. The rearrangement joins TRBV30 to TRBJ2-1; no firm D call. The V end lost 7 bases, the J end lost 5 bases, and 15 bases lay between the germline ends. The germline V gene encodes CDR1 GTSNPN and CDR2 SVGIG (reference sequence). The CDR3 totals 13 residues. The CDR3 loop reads CASARSAHNEQFF. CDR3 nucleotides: TGTGCCTCCGCCAGGAGCGCGCACAATGAGCAGTTCTTC.

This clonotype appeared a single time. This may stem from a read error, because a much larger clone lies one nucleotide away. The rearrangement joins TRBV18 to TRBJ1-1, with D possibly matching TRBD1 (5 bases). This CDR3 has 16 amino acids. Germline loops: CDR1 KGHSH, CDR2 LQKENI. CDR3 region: CASSPTLDTMNIEAFF. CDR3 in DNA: TGTGCCAGCTCACCAACTCTGGACACCATGAACATTGAAGCTTTCTTT. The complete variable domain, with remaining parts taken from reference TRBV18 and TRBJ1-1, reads NAGVMQNPRHLVRRRGQEARLRCSPMKGHSHVYWYRQLPEEGLKFMVYLQKENIIDESGMPKERFSAEFPKEGPSILRIQQVVRGDSAAYFCASSPTLDTMNIEAFFGQGTRLTVV.

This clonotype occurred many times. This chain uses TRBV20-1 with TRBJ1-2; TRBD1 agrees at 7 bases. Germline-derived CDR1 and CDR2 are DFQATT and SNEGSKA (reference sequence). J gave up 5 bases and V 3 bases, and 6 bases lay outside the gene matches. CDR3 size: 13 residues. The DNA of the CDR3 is TGCAGTGCTAGGCTCGGGGACAGATATGGCTACACCTTC. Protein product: CSARLGDRYGYTF.

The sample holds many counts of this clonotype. CDR3 region: CASSEPGLAGGLAPEQYF. The CDR3 nucleotides are TGTGCCAGTAGTGAGCCGGGACTAGCGGGAGGTTTAGCCCCCGAGCAGTACTTC. The chain uses TRBV19 and TRBJ2-7; 15 positions agree with TRBD2. V gave up 5 bases and J gave up 6 bases; unmatched junction bases: 14. This CDR3 has 18 amino acids. Germline CDR1 reads LNHDA; CDR2 reads SQIVND (reference sequence).

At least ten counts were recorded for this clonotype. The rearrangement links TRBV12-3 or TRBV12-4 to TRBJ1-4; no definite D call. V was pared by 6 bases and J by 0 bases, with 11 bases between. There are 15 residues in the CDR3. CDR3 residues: CASRAGDTTNEKLFF. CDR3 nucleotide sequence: TGTGCCAGCAGGGCCGGGGATACAACTAATGAAAAACTGTTTTTT.

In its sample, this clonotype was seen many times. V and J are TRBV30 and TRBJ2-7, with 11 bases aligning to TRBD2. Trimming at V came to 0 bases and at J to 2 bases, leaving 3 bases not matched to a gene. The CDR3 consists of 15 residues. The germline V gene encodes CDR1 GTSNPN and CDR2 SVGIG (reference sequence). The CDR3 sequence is CAWSVGTSGTYEQYF. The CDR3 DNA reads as TGTGCCTGGAGTGTCGGGACTAGCGGAACCTACGAGCAGTACTTC.

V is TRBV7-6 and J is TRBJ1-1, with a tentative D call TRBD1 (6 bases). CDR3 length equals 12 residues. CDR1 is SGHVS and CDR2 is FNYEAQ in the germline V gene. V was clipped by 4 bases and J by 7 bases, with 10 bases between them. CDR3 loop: CASSSGAVEAFF. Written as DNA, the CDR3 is TGTGCCAGCAGCTCGGGGGCGGTTGAAGCTTTCTTT.

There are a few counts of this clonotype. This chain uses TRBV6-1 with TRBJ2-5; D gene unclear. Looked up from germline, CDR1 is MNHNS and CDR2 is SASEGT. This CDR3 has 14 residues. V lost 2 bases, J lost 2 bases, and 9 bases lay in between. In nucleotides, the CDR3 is TGTGCCAGCAGTGAACGGTATGATCAAGAGACCCAGTACTTC. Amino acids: CASSERYDQETQYF.

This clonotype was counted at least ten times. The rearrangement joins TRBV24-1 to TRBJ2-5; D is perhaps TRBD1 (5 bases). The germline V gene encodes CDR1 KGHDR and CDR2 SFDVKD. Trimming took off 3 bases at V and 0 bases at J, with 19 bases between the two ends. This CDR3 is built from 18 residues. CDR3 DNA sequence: TGTGCCACCAGTGATCCCGGACAACGAAATTCGTACCAAGAGACCCAGTACTTC. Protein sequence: CATSDPGQRNSYQETQYF.

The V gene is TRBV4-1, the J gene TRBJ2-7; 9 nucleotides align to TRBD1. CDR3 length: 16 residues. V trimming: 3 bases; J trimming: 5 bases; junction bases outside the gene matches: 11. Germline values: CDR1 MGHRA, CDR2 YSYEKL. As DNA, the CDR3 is TGCGCCAGCAGCCATTACTCCGGGACAGGGTCCAACGAGCAGTACTTC. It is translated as CASSHYSGTGSNEQYF.

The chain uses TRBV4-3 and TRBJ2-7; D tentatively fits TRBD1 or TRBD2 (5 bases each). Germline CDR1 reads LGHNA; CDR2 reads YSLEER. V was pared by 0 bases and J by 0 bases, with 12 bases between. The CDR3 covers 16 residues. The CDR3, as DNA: TGCGCCAGCAGCCAAGATACCGGGACCGCCTCCTACGAGCAGTACTTC. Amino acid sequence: CASSQDTGTASYEQYF.